This TCR beta chain came from a study of shared clonotypes between healthy human individuals (dated by TCRdb to 2019 to 2021). Background on the whole study: Two women and a few men aged 18 to 49 years were included in the cohort. For each donor, CD4 naive and CD4 memory were each run on three plates, CD8 naive on two plates, and CD8 memory on one plate. The study deeply sequenced blood TCR repertoires of about five healthy adults to estimate repertoire size and the extent of clonotype sharing between individuals. Different laboratories and diverse techniques were used to prepare libraries and sequence TCR repertoires, to increase sequencing depth and limit assay-specific biases. Each donor's leukapheresis produced roughly between roughly 0.85 and 9.5 billion PBMCs.

Donors were healthy HIV-negative adults with no recently reported acute infections or vaccinations. Every donor was a Caucasian adult living in Nashville, Tennessee, USA. CD4+ T cells were enriched by magnetic negative selection, after which naive cells were positively selected on CD45RA and the negative fraction was taken as the memory subset. Blood was obtained by leukapheresis, after which PBMCs were separated by Ficoll-Histopaque density gradient centrifugation and cryopreserved in liquid nitrogen vapor phase. Analytical flow cytometry was used to check the purity and quantity of each magnetically sorted T cell population. Each sorted fraction had its genomic DNA isolated and then quantified by UV absorbance on a Nanodrop 2000c. What the study reported, not specific to this receptor: Higher generation probabilities were observed for clonotypes shared by all four sorted-subset donors than for non-shared clonotypes. Pairwise subsampling led to the expectation that sequencing depth would affect the degree of clonotype sharing among donors. Because the study included only a small number of donors, the genetic and exposure-history diversity represented was limited. Sampling was limited to blood, and TCR repertoires in tissue likely differ from TCR repertoires in blood. Rarefaction of sorted-subset datasets indicated incomplete sequencing despite the large sequencing depth. Naive subsets generally had larger estimated clonotype richness than memory subsets. Across a handful of donors, roughly 5.4% of naive CD4, more than 3% of naive CD8, 2% to 2.5% of memory CD4, and 0.4% of memory CD8 clonotypes were shared.

Details on this clone: Its antigen is currently not known. The sample holds no much larger clone one base away, and base qualities are not on file.

V has 6 bases trimmed and J has 4 bases trimmed; junction bases matching no gene number 7. Counted from cysteine to phenylalanine, this CDR3 has 14 amino acids. Solely the CDR3 DNA is kept, with 42 bases framed from the first base. Looking up the germline V gene (reference sequence) yields CDR1 MNHEY and CDR2 SMNVEV. Using the deep immunoSEQ assay, TCR CDR3 regions were amplified from genomic DNA by multiplex PCR. Genomic DNA extracted from each cell subset was distributed evenly over all wells of several immunoSEQ 96-well plates, and each plate served as one replicate. Each replicate PCR for sorted subsets received about 180 ng genomic DNA, equal to 30,000 or so T cell genomes. Purified libraries were quantified with a Qubit 3.0 fluorometer, sized on a Bioanalyzer 2100, and re-quantified with the KAPA Library Quantification kit. Every immunoSEQ 96-well plate was sequenced on a dedicated single-read 150-cycle Illumina NextSeq 550 flow cell. The study's processing was this. Because the immunoSEQ output held only junctional sequences and lacked quality scores, the filtering could not match the filtering applied to full-length reads. To assign V/J genes and CDR3, sequences were annotated using PyIR, a Python wrapper for IgBLAST v1.9, with IMGT germline references. Reads with weak V/J assignments (E-value above 1e-6), missing CDR3, stop codons, out-of-frame junctions, or ambiguous translated residues were removed. A V3J clonotype was defined by an identical inferred V gene, J gene, and CDR3 amino acid sequence. Percentage overlap between repertoires was computed as shared unique clonotypes divided by the size of the smaller repertoire. Repertoire richness was assessed with RTK rarefaction, the Chao1 estimator, and Recon v2.1 estimates of unobserved clonotypes. Generation probabilities for all TCRbeta clonotypes obtained by the gDNA method from a handful of donors were computed using OLGA. What TCRdb holds here is the immuneACCESS table cut down to in-frame rearrangements. Part of the clones is not present; checked against another copy, under half of the missing clones reflect an unresolved V gene, and the others are unexplained. The DNA gave D and trimming, while V, J and clone size come from that table. A total of hundreds of thousands of clones appear in this sample, 95% to 97% of them only once. The ten top clones hold about 0.064% of the sample.

The sequence came from a woman aged 30 to 39 in good health. Material for sequencing was naive CD4+ T cells sorted from blood. The cell subset or site label, as the study defines it: CD45RA+ positively selected. The rearrangement combines TRBV27 with TRBJ1-2, with 8 bases in between that match TRBD1. The CDR3 is CASRRTGMSYGYTF. The sequenced DNA is TGTGCCAGCAGGAGGACAGGGATGAGCTATGGCTACACCTTC.